Sequencing of this T cell receptor (beta chain) was carried out in a study of blood T cell repertoires in COVID-19 (dated by TCRdb to about 2020). With respect to the entire study: Samples covering the acute and convalescent phases of COVID-19 were provided by collaborators in the United States, Italy and Spain. Nearly every sample came with metadata listing a de-identified subject ID, COVID-19 status, age in years and sex. The prospective study material was composed of cDNA or gDNA derived from T cells, B-cell-depleted T cells, or PBMCs. The repertoires were released in a freely available public database intended as a resource for research on the immune response to SARS-CoV-2. Where HLA class I and class II types were available, the types were taken from metadata supplied by the sample provider, not from assay-based typing. Deeply sampled blood TCRbeta repertoires from subjects exposed to, actively infected with, or recovered from COVID-19 were included in the dataset. The samples were drawn from two sources: the first 160 participants of the ongoing ImmuneRACE study, and 1,000 to 1,500 subjects contributed by 6 global collaborators.

Enrolling through a virtual design, the prospective study's participants ranged in age from about 18 to 89 years and lived across roughly 23 United States geographic areas. To assign participants to cohorts, the prospective study relied on clinical history that participants themselves reported in a screening survey and a study questionnaire. In the prospective study, mobile phlebotomists collected whole blood, serum and a nasopharyngeal or oropharyngeal swab from each participant. Over a roughly two-month period, participants in the prospective study had the option of providing additional blood draws and questionnaires. Prospective study blood samples were shipped either frozen or at room temperature before DNA extraction. The immunoSEQ Assay, a bias-controlled multiplex PCR, was used to amplify TCRbeta CDR3 regions from genomic DNA. The original methods were these. Within the assay, amplification of reference gene primers was used to estimate how many nucleated cells each sample contained. To quantify the absolute abundance of each unique TCRbeta CDR3 rearrangement, sequence reads were collapsed and filtered. Productive Simpson clonality was computed per sample as the square root of Simpson's diversity index over productive rearrangements. Imported from immuneACCESS, the table was reduced by TCRdb to in-frame sequences with V and J called. These copies leave out some clones; in studies compared against another copy, an unresolved V gene accounts for under half, and the cause of the remainder is not known. V, J and clone size were drawn from that table, and D and trimming were deduced from the DNA. This sample holds 150,000 to 200,000 clones; 89% were observed only once. The ten largest make up around 2.3% of the sample.

Of note for this clone: The antigen it binds to is not known. The sample holds no much larger clone one base away, and base qualities are not on file.

CDR1 and CDR2, per the germline V gene, are LGHNA and YSLEER. The germline ends are 16 bases apart after V is trimmed by 4 bases and J by 4 bases. Including the terminal cysteine and phenylalanine, the CDR3 comprises 16 residues. The read is trimmed to its CDR3 DNA, 48 bases read in frame from base 1. The full study reports these points: The amount of clinical and demographic metadata varied by source and participant and was provided uncurated.

This TCR derives from a middle-aged woman with acute COVID-19. The chain couples TRBV4-3 to TRBJ2-2; TRBD2 is perhaps the D gene, given 5 matching bases. Sequenced sample: PBMCs or T cells enriched from blood (not recorded which). The CDR3 corresponds to CASSPTSHGGTGELFF. The nucleotides are TGCGCCAGCAGCCCAACCAGTCACGGAGGCACCGGGGAGCTGTTTTTT.